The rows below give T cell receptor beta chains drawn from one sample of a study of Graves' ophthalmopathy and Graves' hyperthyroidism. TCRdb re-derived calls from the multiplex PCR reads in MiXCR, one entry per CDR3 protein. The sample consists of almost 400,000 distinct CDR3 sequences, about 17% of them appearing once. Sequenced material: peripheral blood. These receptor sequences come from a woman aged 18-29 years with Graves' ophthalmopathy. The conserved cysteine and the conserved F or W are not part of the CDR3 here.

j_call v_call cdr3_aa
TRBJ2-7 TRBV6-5 ASSYFRTGLEQY
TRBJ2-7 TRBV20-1 SARGRPDYEQC
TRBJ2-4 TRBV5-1 ASSLGGGTGGNIQY
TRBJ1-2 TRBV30 AWNGNGYT
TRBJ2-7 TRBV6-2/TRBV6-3 ASTSDSAYEQY
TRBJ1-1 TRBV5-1 ASSFNSGQGVTEAF
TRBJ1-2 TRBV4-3 ASSQTGEGGYT
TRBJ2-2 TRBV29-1 SASRSTGELF
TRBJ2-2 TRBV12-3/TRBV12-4 ASSLEGGDTGELF
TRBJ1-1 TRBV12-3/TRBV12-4 ASTVYQGARPHEAF
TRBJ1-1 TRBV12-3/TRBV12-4 ATKQGRGTEAF
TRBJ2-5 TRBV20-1 SARAGQALETQY
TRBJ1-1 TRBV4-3 ASSQVSTNTEAF
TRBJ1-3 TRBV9 ASSAQTGALPGNTIY
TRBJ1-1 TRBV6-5 ASSTNRDGNTEAF
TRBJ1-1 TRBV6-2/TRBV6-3 ASGLLRYTEAF
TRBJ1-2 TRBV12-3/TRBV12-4 ASTMLGSDYGYT
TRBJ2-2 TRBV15 ATSRDLLIPGELF
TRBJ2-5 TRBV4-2 ASSNGREQETQY
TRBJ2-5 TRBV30 AWGGSETQY
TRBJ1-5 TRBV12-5 ASAWTGDQPQH
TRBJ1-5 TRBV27 ASSLISSTGIQPQH
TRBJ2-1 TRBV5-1 ASSSTLAGSSYNEQF
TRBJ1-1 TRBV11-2 ASSATTDTEAF
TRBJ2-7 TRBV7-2 ASSRSAIAYEQY
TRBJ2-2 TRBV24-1 ATSDRETGELF
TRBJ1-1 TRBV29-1 SVVDTGAF
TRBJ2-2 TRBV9 ASSIGQNTGELF
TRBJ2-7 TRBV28 ASRRELGSSYGQY
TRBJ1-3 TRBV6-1 ASSELGGNTIY
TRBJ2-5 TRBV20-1 SAPGQGAGETQY
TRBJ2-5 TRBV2 ASIPHRAETQY
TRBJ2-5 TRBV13 ASSLTVEETQY
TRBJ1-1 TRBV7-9 ASSFETGDEAF
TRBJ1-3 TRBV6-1 ASSPGRVTGNTIY
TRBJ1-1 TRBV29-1 SVQAQWMNTEAF
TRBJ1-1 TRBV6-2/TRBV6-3 ASRRQGFGTEAF
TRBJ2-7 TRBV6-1 ASTVTPGSGEQY
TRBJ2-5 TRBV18 ASSPLAMSQETQY
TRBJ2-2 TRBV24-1 ATSDWTGQSDTGELF
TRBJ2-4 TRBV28 ATRGGGGLGKNIQY
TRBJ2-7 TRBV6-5 ASKVPGGPPYEQY
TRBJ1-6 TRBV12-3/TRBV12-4 ASSPPGYSPLH
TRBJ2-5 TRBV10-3 AISDRGISETQY
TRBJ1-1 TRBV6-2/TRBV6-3 ASSYGGWEAF
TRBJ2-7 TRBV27 ASSSGPLAGKY
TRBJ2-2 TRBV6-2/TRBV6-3 ASSYMGVFGELF
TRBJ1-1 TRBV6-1 ASRRRTGRDTEAF
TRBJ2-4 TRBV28 ASGSDNIQY
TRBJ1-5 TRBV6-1 ASKTGLNNQPQH